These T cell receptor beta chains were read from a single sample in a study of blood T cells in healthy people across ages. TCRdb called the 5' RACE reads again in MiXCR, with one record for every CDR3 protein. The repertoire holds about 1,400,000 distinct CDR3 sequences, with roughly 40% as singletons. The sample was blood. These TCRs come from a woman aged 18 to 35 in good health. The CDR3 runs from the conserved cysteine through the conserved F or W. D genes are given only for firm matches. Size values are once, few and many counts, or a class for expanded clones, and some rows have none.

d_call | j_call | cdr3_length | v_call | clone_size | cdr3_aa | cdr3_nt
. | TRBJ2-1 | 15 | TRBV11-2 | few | CASSLSEGPYNEQFF | TGTGCCAGCAGCTTATCAGAGGGGCCCTACAATGAGCAGTTCTTC
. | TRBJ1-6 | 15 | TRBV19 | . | CASTSSSSYNSPLHF | TGTGCCAGTACGAGCTCGAGCTCCTATAATTCACCCCTCCACTTT
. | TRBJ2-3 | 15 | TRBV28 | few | CASSLFRQNTDTQYF | TGTGCCAGCAGTTTATTCAGACAAAACACAGATACGCAGTATTTT
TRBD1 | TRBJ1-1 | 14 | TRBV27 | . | CASSLNRGSTEAFF | TGTGCCAGCAGTTTAAACAGGGGTTCGACTGAAGCTTTCTTT
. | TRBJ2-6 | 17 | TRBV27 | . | CASSSRTEGSGANVLTF | TGTGCCAGCAGTTCGCGGACAGAGGGCTCTGGGGCCAACGTCCTGACTTTC
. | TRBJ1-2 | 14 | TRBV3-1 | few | CASSQGAGNYGYTF | TGTGCCAGCAGCCAAGGTGCAGGGAACTATGGCTACACCTTC
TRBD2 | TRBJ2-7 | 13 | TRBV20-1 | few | CSASLLANSEQYF | TGCAGTGCTAGTTTACTAGCGAACTCCGAGCAGTACTTC
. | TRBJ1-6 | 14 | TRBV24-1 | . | CATSERGTNSPLHF | TGTGCCACCAGTGAGAGGGGCACAAATTCACCCCTCCACTTT
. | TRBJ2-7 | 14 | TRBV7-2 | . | CASSFRQEGYEQYF | TGTGCCAGCAGCTTTCGGCAGGAGGGCTACGAGCAGTACTTC
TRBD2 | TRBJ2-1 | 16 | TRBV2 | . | CASSESKREGPNEQFF | TGTGCCAGCAGTGAATCGAAGCGGGAGGGCCCCAATGAGCAGTTCTTC
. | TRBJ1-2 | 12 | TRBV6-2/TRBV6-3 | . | CASRTRPLGYTF | TGTGCCAGCAGAACACGACCTCTTGGCTACACCTTC
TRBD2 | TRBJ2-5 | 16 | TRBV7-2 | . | CASSSGTSGSQETQYF | TGTGCCAGCAGCTCAGGGACTAGCGGGAGCCAAGAGACCCAGTACTTC
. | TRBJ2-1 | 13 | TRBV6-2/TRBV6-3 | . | CASSYMAANEQFF | TGTGCCAGCAGTTACATGGCAGCCAATGAGCAGTTCTTC
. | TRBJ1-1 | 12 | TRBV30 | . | CAWSDWDTEAFF | TGTGCCTGGAGTGACTGGGACACTGAAGCTTTCTTT
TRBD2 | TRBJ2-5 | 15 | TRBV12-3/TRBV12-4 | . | CASSPSGGAQETQYF | TGTGCCAGCAGTCCGAGCGGGGGGGCTCAAGAGACCCAGTACTTC
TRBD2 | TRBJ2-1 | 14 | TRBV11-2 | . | CASSLADLYNEQFF | TGTGCCAGCTCCCTAGCGGACCTTTACAATGAGCAGTTCTTC
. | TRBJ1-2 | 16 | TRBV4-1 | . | CASSPPGTRQVYGYTF | TGCGCCAGCAGCCCTCCCGGCACTCGACAGGTCTATGGCTACACCTTC
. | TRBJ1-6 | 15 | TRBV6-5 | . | CASSGWRADNSPLHF | TGTGCCAGCAGCGGCTGGAGGGCTGATAATTCACCCCTCCACTTT
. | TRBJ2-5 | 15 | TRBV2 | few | CASSRGGSLGETQYF | TGTGCCAGCAGCCGCGGGGGCTCCTTGGGGGAGACCCAGTACTTC
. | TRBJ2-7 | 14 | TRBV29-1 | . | CSVEGSRGTYEQYF | TGCAGCGTTGAAGGGTCAAGGGGGACGTACGAGCAGTACTTC